This T cell receptor (beta chain) was found in a study of T cells in Graves' hyperthyroidism and ophthalmopathy (dated by TCRdb to between 2018 and 2021). For the study in its entirety: Peripheral blood samples were taken at the time of initial diagnosis, prior to any treatment. The 100 or so discovery patients were randomly split 7:3 into training and test sets. After blood sampling, hyperthyroidism patients were treated with methimazole at a starting dose of 30 mg daily, and ophthalmopathy patients were treated with high-dose intravenous methylprednisolone. According to the paper, TCR Vbeta CDR3 sequencing was carried out on more than 120 peripheral blood samples, which came from under 50 ophthalmopathy, around 74 hyperthyroidism and roughly 17 progressor patients. Prospective prediction of ophthalmopathy was tested in an independent validation cohort consisting of 18 to 20 hyperthyroidism patients and over 15 patients who later progressed to ophthalmopathy. Thyroid tissue and blood T-cell repertoires from more than 5 Graves' hyperthyroidism patients were also compared in the study. TCR V-J signatures able to tell the groups apart were searched for in a discovery cohort of 95 or so patients, of whom more than 40 had Graves' ophthalmopathy and around 58 had stable Graves' hyperthyroidism. Overall study results and their limits: A 13 V-J signature model separated ophthalmopathy from stable hyperthyroidism, with approximately 87% sensitivity and about 81% specificity in cross-validation and 80%/75% in testing. During validation, the model predicted progression to ophthalmopathy a median of around 6 months ahead of onset, with around 71% sensitivity and about 72% specificity. Most expanded thyroid clonotypes (frequency above 0.001) were also detected in blood, a finding suggesting that blood repertoires may reflect thyroid immune responses. No statistical method was used to fix the sample size in advance, and group allocation was not hidden from the investigators.

The table lists this clonotype with many counts. The clone's antigen remains unknown. One base away there is no much larger clone; base qualities are not given. Ophthalmopathy patients had moderately to severely active disease, with a Clinical Activity Score of 3 or more, a NOSPECS grade of 4 or more, and a disease duration of less than 3 months. The study excluded patients with uncontrolled infections, other autoimmune diseases, pregnancy or lactation. Diagnoses were based on clinical symptoms, serum thyroxine and TRAb, thyroid ultrasound and orbital computed tomography. PBMCs were separated from 7.5 to 10 ml of fresh peripheral blood using Ficoll-Paque density gradient centrifugation. Total RNA was extracted with Trizol reagent, and quality was checked on an Agilent 2100 Bioanalyzer. TCR beta CDR3 regions were amplified from RNA transcripts. A first-round RT-PCR of the TCR CDR3 used the HTBI primer set with the Qiagen OneStep RT-PCR kit. Libraries were constructed in a second round of multiplex PCR, after which size selection and purification were carried out. Paired-end sequencing of the libraries was performed with 100 bp reads on an Illumina HiSeq2000. On the study's bioinformatics: SOAPnuke was used to process the raw data, throwing out any read that contained adapters or uncalled bases, had a mean Phred below 15, or lacked an exact constant-primer or identifier match. High-quality paired reads were merged using COPE v1.2.5, and each unique nucleotide sequence was defined as a clonotype. MiTCR v1.1 was used to align clonotypes to the IMGT TRBV, TRBD and TRBJ reference segments. The analysis was restricted to V-J combinations with a frequency above 0.0001, which together covered just over 98% of the repertoires. The TCS score was defined as the ratio of F50 (clonal expansion) to E x V (chaos), calculated using BLOSUM62-based TCRdist between CDR3 peptides within each V-J. Welch's t-statistics and random forest reduced roughly 530 V-J features to 10 to 15, which were used in a naive Bayes classifier (R e1071). TCRdb reanalyzed the raw reads on its own, using fastp at Q25 for trimming and MiXCR for clone calling, and kept in-frame beta chains. A single entry per CDR3 protein holds the most common genes and DNA from its merged rows. TCRdb's processing, not the authors' own work, is the source of the V and J calls. The sample profile shows hundreds of thousands of distinct CDR3 sequences; 13% to 15% of them were found once. The ten biggest clones cover approximately 13% of the sample.

The germline V gene specifies MDHEN as CDR1 and SYDVKM as CDR2. V loses 4 bases of germline sequence and J loses 4 bases, and the interval between the two ends is 8 bases. Including cysteine and phenylalanine, the CDR3 has 12 amino acids. Only the CDR3 part of the read is kept: 36 bases, read in frame from the first base. Rearrangement joined TRBV28 to TRBJ2-7, with a tentative D gene TRBD1 over 5 matching bases. Sequenced sample: blood. The sequence was obtained from a woman between 50 and 59 years old with Graves' ophthalmopathy. The CDR3 reads as follows: CASSSTVYEQYF. The DNA reads as follows: TGTGCCAGCAGTTCGACAGTTTACGAGCAGTACTTC.